This T cell receptor beta chain was recorded in a study of beta chain features in type 1 diabetes (dated by TCRdb to the late 2010s). In the study overall: No differences in mean age, gender distribution, total cell number or subset yield were found between patients and healthy donors. The study compared the TCRB repertoires of sorted circulating CD4+ T cell subsets in recently diagnosed type 1 diabetes patients with those in matched healthy donors. A total of some 100,000,000 sorted cells were examined across all samples, and the number of cells per subset was strongly correlated with RNA yield. Regulatory and stem cell-like memory subsets were isolated from only 8 patients and roughly 8 healthy donors, whereas naive and central memory subsets came from all 30 or so donors. Study-wide findings and limitations: A moderate but significant shortening of TCRB CDR3 length was observed in type 1 diabetes patients in all four CD4+ subsets. At VDJ recombination sites, patients with type 1 diabetes made fewer insertions and deleted more nucleotides, a pattern implying thymic rearrangement abnormalities. Naive, central memory and regulatory TCRB repertoires appeared to be more similar among patients than among healthy donors. Only small numbers of individuals were included in the HLA sub-analyses, which left unresolved whether HLA type had any influence on TCRB rearrangement. Sequencing cDNA rather than genomic DNA could over-represent highly expressing activated cells, although activation and CD3 levels did not differ between groups. Shorter templates might have been favored by PCR, but patient and control samples were amplified and corrected together, so both groups would have been affected equally by any skew.

Turning to this clone: Its antigen target is currently unknown. Per-nucleotide qualities are absent, and no much larger clonotype sits a single base away.

CDR1 and CDR2, per the germline V gene (reference sequence), are SGHAT and FQDESV. Spanning cysteine to phenylalanine, the CDR3 consists of 13 amino acids. Only the CDR3 portion is preserved as DNA: 39 bases, with reading frame beginning at the first base. The germline ends are 14 bases apart after V is trimmed by 5 bases and J by 7 bases. The High Capacity cDNA Reverse Transcription Kit was used to reverse transcribe all of the isolated RNA, meaning that expressed TCRB transcripts were what got sequenced. Deep immunoSEQ sequencing was performed on naive, central memory and regulatory T cell samples, with an average of roughly 3.3 million total reads per sample. After sorted cells were lysed in RLT buffer, RNA was extracted with DNase-treated RNeasy Micro or Mini kits, with the choice depending on cell number. To prevent cross-contamination, every cell subset was processed on its own, while patient and healthy donor samples were processed together. The immunoSEQ multiplex PCR was used to amplify TCRB sequences from cDNA, generating 87-bp fragments that spanned the CDR3 region. The amplicons were sequenced using the Illumina HiSeq platform. The paper's processing steps were these. PCR bias was corrected computationally using synthetic template baselines, and reads within Hamming distance 2 were collapsed, with unmergeable singletons discarded. Reads were aligned against IMGT to assign V, D and J genes, CDR3 length and insertions or deletions at six rearrangement sites. Clonotype counts were normalized to sorted cell number within each subset before computing true diversity and Gini coefficients with the tcR R package. The overlap coefficient, calculated on TCRB nucleotide sequences, was used to quantify repertoire sharing. TCRdb took over this immuneACCESS table, retaining in-frame rearrangements with V and J assigned. Such tables are incomplete; in checked studies, under half of the missing clones stem from an unresolved V gene, and the remainder is unexplained. The DNA was the basis for D and trimming; V, J and clone size are from that table. The sample table holds more than 60,000 clones, of which around three fifths were seen once. The ten most abundant clones make up 2.2% of the sample.

From each donor, a single peripheral blood sample of around 120 mL on average was drawn into heparinised tubes. A BD FACSAria II and a panel including CD45RO, CCR7, CD25, CD127, CD95 and CD27 were used to sort naive, central memory, regulatory and stem cell-like memory CD4+ T cells. Purity was above 98% for every sorted population. Right away, PBMCs were isolated by Lymphoprep density gradient centrifugation and were stained directly, with no culture step. Samples were stained and sorted in pairs, with one healthy donor and one patient per experiment, so that batch effects were minimized. This sequence uses TRBV11-1 and TRBJ1-1; no confident D gene assignment can be made. Sequences were obtained from Tregs from blood. This specimen's cell subset or site label, per the study, means: regulatory CD4+ T cells. This receptor was obtained from a woman aged 18-30 years in good health. DNA sequence: TGTGCCAGCAGCCTCGGCAGGCCGCTTGAAGCTTTCTTT. It is translated as CASSLGRPLEAFF.